One and the same sample provided the 25 T cell receptor beta chains below, sequenced in a study of cytomegalovirus exposure and HLA in healthy donors. Amplification used 60 Vbeta primers and 13 Jbeta primers. Sequenced by immunoSEQ multiplex PCR; TCRdb stores in-frame clones only, minus some. This table holds some 150,000 clones, just over 75% found once. Material: PBMCs. These TCRs come from a woman under 40 in good health and CMV-seropositive.

The chain joins TRBV6-5 to TRBJ2-7; possibly TRBD1 for D (6 bases). Germline CDR1 reads MNHEY; CDR2 reads SVGAGI. V lost 6 bases and J 0 bases, leaving 15 bases between the germline ends. The CDR3 is made up of 15 amino acids. The CDR3: CASRPYSQGSYEQYF. The CDR3 nucleotides are TGTGCCAGCAGACCCTACTCACAGGGCTCCTACGAGCAGTACTTC.

V and J are TRBV7-9 and TRBJ2-3, with D maybe TRBD2 (5 bases). The CDR3 runs 16 residues. The germline V gene has CDR1 SEHNR and CDR2 FQNEAQ (reference sequence). V lost 5 bases and J lost 0, with 15 bases in between. The CDR3 is CASSLVASPSTDTQYF. The CDR3 bases are TGTGCCAGCAGCCTAGTAGCGAGCCCTAGCACAGATACGCAGTATTTT.

The chain couples TRBV5-1 to TRBJ1-2; D unclear. Per germline, CDR1 SGHRS and CDR2 YFSETQ. Trimming took 0 bases from V and 8 from J, leaving 14 bases between them. This CDR3 is built from 14 residues. The CDR3 protein is CASSLGPGLEGYTF. The CDR3 nucleotides are TGCGCCAGCAGCTTGGGTCCGGGATTAGAGGGCTACACCTTC.

The V and J genes are TRBV30 and TRBJ1-3; D uncertain. With 2 bases removed from V and 1 base from J, the gap between germline ends came to 6 bases. The CDR3 covers 13 residues. Germline-derived CDR1 and CDR2 are GTSNPN and SVGIG (reference sequence). DNA of the CDR3: TGTGCCTGGAGTACGGGATCTGGAAACACCATATATTTT. Translation gives CAWSTGSGNTIYF.

This chain uses TRBV13 with TRBJ2-1; unclear D gene. Germline V gene sequence: CDR1 PRHDT, CDR2 FYEKMQ (reference sequence). The CDR3 spans 14 residues. Trimming took off 6 bases at V and 6 bases at J, with 15 bases between the two ends. CDR3 bases: TGTGCCAGCAGTTCTCCCGCCTCAGTCAATGAGCAGTTCTTC. This translates into CASSSPASVNEQFF.

The genes are TRBV29-1 and TRBJ1-4; tentatively, D is TRBD1 (6 bases). Germline CDR1 SQVTM, CDR2 ANQGSEA. Trimming cost V 6 bases and J 5 bases, with 16 bases left between them. There are 14 residues in the CDR3. The CDR3 protein is CSVEQGKGNEKLFF. The CDR3 nucleotides are TGCAGCGTAGAACAGGGCAAGGGGAATGAAAAACTGTTTTTT.

The chain joins TRBV6-5 to TRBJ1-6; unclear D gene. Trimming removed 2 bases at V and 7 bases at J, with 3 bases between. Germline values: CDR1 MNHEY, CDR2 SVGAGI. The CDR3 has 12 residues. The CDR3 spells CASSYVNSPLHF. Here the CDR3 DNA reads TGTGCCAGCAGTTACGTAAATTCACCCCTCCACTTT.

Points on this clone: The junction departs from germline at one end; a sequencing error may be responsible. This chain links TRBV5-1 with TRBJ1-1, with a possible D match to TRBD1 (6 bases). Germline CDR1 reads SGHRS; CDR2 reads YFSETQ. The CDR3 contains 15 residues. The CDR3 region has the DNA TGCGCCAGCAGATTGGGGGACAACCGTAACACTGAAGCTTTCTTT. Translated: CASRLGDNRNTEAFF.

The chain is built from TRBV5-1 and TRBJ1-2; tentatively, D is TRBD1 (6 bases). Trimming pared 4 bases from V and 8 bases from J, leaving 15 bases between. The CDR3 sequence is 13 residues long. Germline V gene data show CDR1 as SGHRS and CDR2 as YFSETQ. The CDR3 bases are TGCGCCAGCAGCATGGGACAAGGCGCGGGCTACACCTTC. Protein: CASSMGQGAGYTF. Using reference TRBV5-1 and TRBJ1-2 for the parts outside the CDR3, the full variable domain is KAGVTQTPRYLIKTRGQQVTLSCSPISGHRSVSWYQQTPGQGLQFLFEYFSETQRNKGNFPGRFSGRQFSNSRSEMNVSTLELGDSALYLCASSMGQGAGYTFGSGTRLTVV.

The rearrangement uses TRBV11-2 and TRBJ1-5; D remains ambiguous. CDR1 and CDR2 from the germline V gene are SGHAT and FQNNGV. The CDR3 extends over 15 amino acids. Trimming removed 5 bases at V and 5 bases at J, with 16 bases between. The DNA of the CDR3 is TGTGCCAGCAGCCCTGGACTCGACGGCGATCAGCCCCAGCATTTT. It yields the protein CASSPGLDGDQPQHF.

This clone has more than one count but fewer than ten. This rearrangement joins TRBV27 to TRBJ1-2; D is possibly TRBD1 (5 bases). The CDR3 length is 15 residues. The V and J ends lost 4 bases and 0 bases respectively, with 12 bases between them. Germline V gene sequence: CDR1 MNHEY, CDR2 SMNVEV (reference sequence). The CDR3 DNA reads as TGTGCCAGCAGTTCACCCGACAGAGCTAACTATGGCTACACCTTC. This codes for CASSSPDRANYGYTF.

This chain joins TRBV11-2 and TRBJ2-7, with TRBD1 matching over 8 bases. Trimming cost V 5 bases and J 0 bases; bases outside gene matches: 6. CDR3 length: 15 amino acids. CDR1 SGHAT and CDR2 FQNNGV come from the germline V gene. This CDR3 reads CASSLEDRASYEQYF. CDR3 DNA: TGTGCCAGCAGCCTGGAGGACAGGGCCTCCTACGAGCAGTACTTC.

The V gene is TRBV29-1, the J gene TRBJ2-1, with 7 positions matching TRBD1. The CDR3 length is 19 residues. The V and J ends lost 3 bases and 3 bases, in that order; junction bases with no gene match: 20. Looked up from germline, CDR1 is SQVTM and CDR2 is ANQGSEA. CDR3 sequence reads: CSVEPTLRGPGQFYNEQFF. DNA for the CDR3: TGCAGCGTTGAGCCTACGCTGAGAGGTCCGGGACAGTTCTACAATGAGCAGTTCTTC.

This chain links TRBV29-1 with TRBJ1-1, with TRBD1 identical over 8 bases. The CDR3 has 14 amino acids. Germline V CDR1 and CDR2: SQVTM, ANQGSEA. The V and J ends lost 7 bases and 3 bases, in that order; junction bases with no gene match: 10. CDR3 in amino acids: CSGQGAPGDTEAFF. The CDR3 DNA follows: TGCAGCGGGCAGGGGGCGCCTGGGGACACTGAAGCTTTCTTT.

The chain uses TRBV25-1 and TRBJ2-4, with 10 bases matching TRBD2. Germline CDR1 and CDR2: MGHDK and SYGVNS. The junction had 5 bases not matched to a gene; V was cut back by 8 bases and J by 7 bases. CDR3 size: 13 residues. The CDR3 is CASAEAGGNIQYF. CDR3 bases: TGTGCCAGCGCCGAAGCGGGGGGGAACATTCAGTACTTC.

The table lists this clone with a few counts. V and J are TRBV7-2 and TRBJ1-4; a weak D match, TRBD1 (5 bases). The CDR3 spans 15 residues. With 5 bases removed from V and 8 bases from J, the gap between germline ends came to 18 bases. Germline loops: CDR1 SGHTA, CDR2 FQGNSA. CDR3 region: CASSPGTQSWEKLFF. Written as DNA, the CDR3 is TGTGCCAGCAGCCCCGGGACTCAGAGCTGGGAAAAACTGTTTTTT.

The chain uses TRBV27 and TRBJ2-7; the match to TRBD2 covers 7 bases. Germline assignment: CDR1 MNHEY and CDR2 SMNVEV (reference sequence). The ends lost 1 base at V and 3 bases at J; junction bases unmatched: 9. There are 16 residues in the CDR3. The CDR3 nucleotides read TGTGCCAGCAGTTTATACTCGAGGGGCGGGGGCTACGAGCAGTACTTC. This gives the protein CASSLYSRGGGYEQYF.

This clone was found a few times. The chain is built from TRBV5-6 and TRBJ2-7; TRBD2 matches at 7 bases. The CDR3 has 14 amino acids. The germline V gene encodes CDR1 SGHDT and CDR2 YYEEEE. The junction had 7 bases not matched to a gene; V was cut back by 5 bases and J by 2 bases. The CDR3 spells CASRPAGPTYEQYF. The DNA for the CDR3 is TGTGCCAGCAGGCCAGCGGGACCAACCTACGAGCAGTACTTC.

This clone came up once. The rearrangement links TRBV5-6 to TRBJ1-1; D call uncertain. The CDR3 spans 15 residues. The ends were cut back, 5 bases at V and 6 bases at J, with 20 bases in the middle. Looked up from germline, CDR1 is SGHDT and CDR2 is YYEEEE. The CDR3 DNA sequence: TGTGCCAGCAGTTTCCGGGCCCGCCTTAGCGCTGAAGCTTTCTTT. Amino acid sequence: CASSFRARLSAEAFF.

The chain joins TRBV7-6 to TRBJ2-2; TRBD2 matches at 9 bases. V shed 1 base and J 3 bases; nucleotides not matched to a gene: 3. From germline, CDR1 is SGHVS and CDR2 FNYEAQ. There are 16 residues in the CDR3. CDR3 nucleotide sequence: TGTGCCAGCAGCTTAGAACTAGCGGGTTACACCGGGGAGCTGTTTTTT. Protein: CASSLELAGYTGELFF.

The chain uses TRBV25-1 and TRBJ1-2; 8 bases are shared with TRBD1. The CDR3 runs to 16 residues. V lost 7 bases to trimming and J lost 9 bases; unmatched junction nucleotides: 19. The germline gives CDR1 MGHDK, CDR2 SYGVNS. The CDR3 DNA reads TGTGCCAGCACCGAGAGGGGGGGCAGGGGGCCTAGTAGCTACACCTTC. Protein: CASTERGGRGPSSYTF.

The chain couples TRBV19 to TRBJ2-3; 9 bases line up with TRBD2. CDR3 length: 14 amino acids. V gave up 8 bases and J gave up 3 bases; unmatched junction bases: 6. Germline V gene sequence: CDR1 LNHDA, CDR2 SQIVND (reference sequence). The CDR3 nucleotides are TGTGCCAGTGGCGGGAGGGGTCAAACAGATACGCAGTATTTT. Amino acid sequence: CASGGRGQTDTQYF.

In its sample, this clone was seen once. The rearrangement links TRBV30 to TRBJ1-3; 9 bases are a match to TRBD1. CDR3 size: 14 residues. Germline V gives CDR1 GTSNPN, CDR2 SVGIG (reference sequence). V shed 5 bases, J shed 2 bases, and the junction held 4 bases outside the gene matches. The CDR3 sequence is CAWSGTGTGNTIYF. For the CDR3, the DNA is TGTGCCTGGTCCGGGACAGGGACTGGAAACACCATATATTTT. The full variable domain, with the rest looked up from reference TRBV30 and TRBJ1-3, is SQTIHQWPATLVQPVGSPLSLECTVEGTSNPNLYWYRQAAGRGLQLLFYSVGIGQISSEVPQNLSASRPQDRQFILSSKKLLLSDSGFYLCAWSGTGTGNTIYFGEGSWLTVV.

This clone showed up just a few times. The chain is built from TRBV9 and TRBJ2-2; 9 bases are shared with TRBD2. Germline V gene data show CDR1 as SGDLS and CDR2 as YYNGEE. The CDR3 loop spans 15 amino acids. V lost 2 bases, J lost 7 bases, and 6 bases stayed unmatched. In nucleotides, the CDR3 is TGTGCCAGCAGCGTGGAGGGACTAGCAGTCGGGGAGCTGTTTTTT. Protein sequence: CASSVEGLAVGELFF.

V gene TRBV18 combines with J gene TRBJ2-7; 10 nucleotides agree with TRBD2. The V segment lost 3 bases and the J segment 4 bases; nucleotides outside the gene matches: 6. This CDR3 has 15 amino acids. CDR1 KGHSH and CDR2 LQKENI come from the germline V gene. The CDR3 here is CASSPGLAREYEQYF. The CDR3 DNA sequence: TGTGCCAGCTCACCGGGACTAGCGAGGGAATACGAGCAGTACTTC.